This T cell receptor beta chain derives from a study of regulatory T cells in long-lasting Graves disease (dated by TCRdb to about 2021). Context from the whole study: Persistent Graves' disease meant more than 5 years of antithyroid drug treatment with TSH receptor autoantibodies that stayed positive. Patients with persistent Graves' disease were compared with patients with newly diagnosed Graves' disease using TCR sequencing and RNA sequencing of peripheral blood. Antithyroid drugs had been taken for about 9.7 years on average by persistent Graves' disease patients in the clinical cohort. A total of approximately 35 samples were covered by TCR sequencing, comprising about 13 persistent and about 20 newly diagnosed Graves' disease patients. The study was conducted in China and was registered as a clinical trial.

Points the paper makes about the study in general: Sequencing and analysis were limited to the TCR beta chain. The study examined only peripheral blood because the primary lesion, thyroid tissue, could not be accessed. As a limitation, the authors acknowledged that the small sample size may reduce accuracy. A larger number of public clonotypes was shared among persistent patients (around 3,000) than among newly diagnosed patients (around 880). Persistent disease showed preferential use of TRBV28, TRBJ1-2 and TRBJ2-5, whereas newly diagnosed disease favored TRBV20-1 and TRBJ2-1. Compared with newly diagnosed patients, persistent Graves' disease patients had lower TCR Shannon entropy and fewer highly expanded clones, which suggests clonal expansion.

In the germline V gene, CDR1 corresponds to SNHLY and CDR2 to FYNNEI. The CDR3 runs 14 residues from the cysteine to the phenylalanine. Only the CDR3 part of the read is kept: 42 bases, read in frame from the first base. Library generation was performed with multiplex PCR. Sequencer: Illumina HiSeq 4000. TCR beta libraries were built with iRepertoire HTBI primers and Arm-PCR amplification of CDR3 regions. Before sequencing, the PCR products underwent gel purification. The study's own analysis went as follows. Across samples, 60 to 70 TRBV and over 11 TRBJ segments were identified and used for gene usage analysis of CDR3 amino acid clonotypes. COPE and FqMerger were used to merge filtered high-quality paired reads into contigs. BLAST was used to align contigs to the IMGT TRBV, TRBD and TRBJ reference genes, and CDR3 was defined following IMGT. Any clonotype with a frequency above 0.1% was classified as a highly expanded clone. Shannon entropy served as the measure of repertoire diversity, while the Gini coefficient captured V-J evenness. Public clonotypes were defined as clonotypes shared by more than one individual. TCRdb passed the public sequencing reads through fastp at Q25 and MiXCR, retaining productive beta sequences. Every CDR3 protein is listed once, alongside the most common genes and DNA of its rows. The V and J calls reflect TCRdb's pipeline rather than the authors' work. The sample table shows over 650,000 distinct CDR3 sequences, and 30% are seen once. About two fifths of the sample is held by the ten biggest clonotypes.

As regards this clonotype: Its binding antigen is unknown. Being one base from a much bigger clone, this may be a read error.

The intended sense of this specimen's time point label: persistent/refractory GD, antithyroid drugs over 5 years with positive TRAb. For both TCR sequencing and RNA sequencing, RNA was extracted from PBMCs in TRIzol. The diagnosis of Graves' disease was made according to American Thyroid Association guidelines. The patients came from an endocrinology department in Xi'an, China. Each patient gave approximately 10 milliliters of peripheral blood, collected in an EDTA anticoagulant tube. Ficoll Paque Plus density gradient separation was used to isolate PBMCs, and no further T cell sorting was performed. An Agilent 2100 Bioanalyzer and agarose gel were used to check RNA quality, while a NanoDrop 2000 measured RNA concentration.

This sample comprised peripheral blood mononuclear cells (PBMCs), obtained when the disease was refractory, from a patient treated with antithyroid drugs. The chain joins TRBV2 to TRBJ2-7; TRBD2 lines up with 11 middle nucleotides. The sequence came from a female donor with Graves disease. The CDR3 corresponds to CASRELAGVHEQCF. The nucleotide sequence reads TGTGCCAGCAGAGAACTAGCGGGAGTACACGAGCAGTGCTTC.